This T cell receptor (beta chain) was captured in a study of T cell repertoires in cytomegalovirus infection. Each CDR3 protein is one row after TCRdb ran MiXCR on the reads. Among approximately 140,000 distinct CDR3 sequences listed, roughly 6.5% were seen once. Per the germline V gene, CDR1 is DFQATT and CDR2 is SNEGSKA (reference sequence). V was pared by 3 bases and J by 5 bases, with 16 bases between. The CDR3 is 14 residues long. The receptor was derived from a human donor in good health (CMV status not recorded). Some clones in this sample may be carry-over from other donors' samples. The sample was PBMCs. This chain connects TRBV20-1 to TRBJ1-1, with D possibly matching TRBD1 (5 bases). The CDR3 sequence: CSASPPREGTEAFF. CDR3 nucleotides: TGCAGTGCTAGCCCACCCAGGGAAGGGACTGAAGCTTTCTTT.